This section outlines one T cell receptor (beta chain) sequence together with its context. The data belong to a study of blood T cell repertoires in COVID-19. Study background: Samples representing acute and convalescent COVID-19 were sourced from the United States, Italy and Spain.

Trimming took off 4 bases at V and 2 bases at J, with 5 bases between the two ends. Germline lookup yields CDR1 GTSNPN and CDR2 SVGIG (reference sequence). This CDR3 region has 12 residues. Per the authors' pipeline: Estimation of nucleated cell counts was performed using reference gene primer amplification. TCRdb keeps only in-frame clones here, not all; method: immunoSEQ multiplex PCR. V and J calls and clone size are those listed in that table; D and trimming were worked out from the DNA. The table shows roughly 71,000 clones, with 86% occurring only once. This rearrangement joins TRBV30 to TRBJ2-2, with D uncertain. The source is a man under 40 with acute or convalescent COVID-19. The sample consisted of peripheral blood. CDR3 DNA: TGTGCCTGGACACATAACACCGGGGAGCTGTTTTTT. It encodes CAWTHNTGELFF.